This entry lists 8 T cell receptor beta chains sequenced from one sample in a study of T cell repertoires in cytomegalovirus infection. One entry per CDR3 protein, called by TCRdb with MiXCR from the reads. The sample carries 250,000 to 300,000 distinct CDR3 sequences, about a quarter recorded once. What was sequenced was PBMCs. These receptors were taken from a human donor in good health (CMV status not recorded). Some clones in this sample may be carry-over from other donors' samples.

The V call is TRBV20-1, the J call TRBJ2-1; D perhaps matches TRBD2 (6 bases). The germline V gene encodes CDR1 DFQATT and CDR2 SNEGSKA (reference sequence). The V gene lost 1 base and the J gene lost 0 bases, with 13 bases spanning the gap. CDR3 size: 16 residues. CDR3 residues: CSARVTGSSSYNEQFF. CDR3 in DNA: TGCAGTGCTAGAGTGACCGGGAGTAGCTCCTACAATGAGCAGTTCTTC.

This clonotype came up a few times. The chain combines TRBV7-2 with TRBJ1-4; maybe TRBD1 (5 bases). This CDR3 spans 13 amino acids. From germline, CDR1 is SGHTA and CDR2 FQGNSA. The V end lost 6 bases, the J end lost 7 bases, and 12 bases lay between the germline ends. CDR3 nucleotide sequence: TGTGCCAGCAGTTGGACCCAGGGTGAAAAACTGTTTTTT. This codes for CASSWTQGEKLFF.

This chain uses TRBV25-1 with TRBJ2-3; the D is unclear. The germline V and J ends were trimmed by 5 bases and 3 bases, with 9 bases remaining between them. This CDR3 region has 13 residues. Germline CDR1 and CDR2: MGHDK and SYGVNS. CDR3 protein: CASSMSLTDTQYF. For the CDR3, the DNA is TGTGCCAGCAGTATGAGTTTAACAGATACGCAGTATTTT. Looking up the rest from reference TRBV25-1 and TRBJ2-3 gives the full variable domain: EADIYQTPRYLVIGTGKKITLECSQTMGHDKMYWYQQDPGMELHLIHYSYGVNSTEKGDLSSESTVSRIRTEHFPLTLESARPSHTSQYLCASSMSLTDTQYFGPGTRLTVL.

The V gene is TRBV29-1, the J gene TRBJ1-2; D unclear. There are 13 residues in the CDR3. In germline, CDR1 is SQVTM, CDR2 ANQGSEA. V was trimmed by 4 bases and J by 8 bases, leaving 17 bases between them. The CDR3 spells CSVGGRAGVGYTF. DNA of the CDR3: TGCAGCGTTGGGGGTCGGGCTGGGGTCGGCTACACCTTC.

This clonotype has more than one count but fewer than ten. The chain carries TRBV15 and TRBJ1-5; D remains unclear. This CDR3 region has 13 residues. Germline V gene lookup returns CDR1 LNHNV and CDR2 YYDKDF (reference sequence). Trimming removed 6 bases from V and 0 bases from J, with 6 bases in between. The CDR3 nucleotides read TGTGCCACCAGTGCCAATAGCAATCAGCCCCAGCATTTT. Translating it yields CATSANSNQPQHF.

V usage is TRBV6-6 and J usage is TRBJ1-1; D is unresolved. The CDR3 runs to 11 residues. V was shortened by 5 bases and J by 13 bases, with 14 bases between the two germline ends. CDR1 MNHNY and CDR2 SVGAGI come from the germline V gene (reference sequence). DNA of the CDR3: TGTGCCAGCAGTAAAACAATGCAGGTTTTCTTT. Encoded protein: CASSKTMQVFF.

This clonotype showed up just a few times. The chain carries TRBV29-1 and TRBJ2-1, with 14 bases that match TRBD2. Trimming removed 4 bases from V and 2 bases from J; junction bases left unmatched: 4. Germline assignment: CDR1 SQVTM and CDR2 ANQGSEA. The length of the CDR3 is 16 residues. The CDR3 DNA follows: TGCAGCGTTGGGACTAGCGGGAGGAGAACCTACAATGAGCAGTTCTTC. Its protein is CSVGTSGRRTYNEQFF.

This clonotype was observed many times. The chain has TRBV12-3 or TRBV12-4 and TRBJ1-1, with D perhaps matching TRBD1 (6 bases). V lost 6 bases, J lost 5 bases, and 16 bases lay in between. The CDR3 contains 14 residues. DNA of the CDR3: TGTGCCAGCAGGGAGCAGGGGAGAGGGACTGAAGCTTTCTTT. Translating it yields CASREQGRGTEAFF.